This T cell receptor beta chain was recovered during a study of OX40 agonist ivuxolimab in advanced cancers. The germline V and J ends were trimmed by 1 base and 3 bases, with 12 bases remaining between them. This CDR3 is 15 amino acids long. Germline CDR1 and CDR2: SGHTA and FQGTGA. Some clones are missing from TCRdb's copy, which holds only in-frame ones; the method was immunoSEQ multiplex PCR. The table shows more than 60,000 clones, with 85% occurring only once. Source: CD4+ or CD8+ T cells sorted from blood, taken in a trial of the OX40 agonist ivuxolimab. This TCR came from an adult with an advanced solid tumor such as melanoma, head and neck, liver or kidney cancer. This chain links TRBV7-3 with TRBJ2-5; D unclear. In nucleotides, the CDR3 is TGTGCCAGCAGCTTAAACTCCAGAGGTGAAGAGACCCAGTACTTC. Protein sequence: CASSLNSRGEETQYF.